These 26 T cell receptor beta chains were sequenced from one sample in a study of Ad26.COV2.S vaccination and SARS-CoV-2 variants. TCRdb's copy holds only in-frame clones and misses some; the assay was immunoSEQ multiplex PCR. The table has about 440,000 clones, 90% seen once; the top ten hold approximately 4.3%. Treatment specified: over 15 received Ad26.COV2.S at low or high dose, single or two shots; about five received placebo; per-sample allocation not given. Specimen acquisition occurred on day 63 following the initial vaccine or placebo injection. The sequencing here drew on peripheral blood, taken in a trial of Ad26.COV2.S vaccine versus placebo. These receptors were taken from a person between 18 and 65 years old who received the Ad26.COV2.S COVID-19 vaccine or a placebo.

The chain uses TRBV7-6 and TRBJ2-1, with D perhaps matching TRBD2 (5 bases). The CDR3 contains 15 residues. V was trimmed by 6 bases and J by 0 bases, leaving 12 bases between them. The V gene's germline CDR1 is SGHVS and CDR2 FNYEAQ. CDR3 DNA: TGTGCCAGCAGACCGGGGTGGAGCTCCTACAATGAGCAGTTCTTC. It is translated as CASRPGWSSYNEQFF. The whole variable domain, remainder taken from reference TRBV7-6 and TRBJ2-1, is GAGVSQSPRYKVTKRGQDVALRCDPISGHVSLYWYRQALGQGPEFLTYFNYEAQQDKSGLPNDRFSAERPEGSISTLTIQRTEQRDSAMYRCASRPGWSSYNEQFFGPGTRLTVL.

DNA of the CDR3: TGTGCCAGCAGTGAGGTCTGGACAGCTACAAATGGCTACACCTTC. This gives the protein CASSEVWTATNGYTF. The rearrangement links TRBV6-1 to TRBJ1-2; D is perhaps TRBD1 (6 bases). Between the trimmed V and J ends, which lost 3 bases and 6 bases, there was a span of 17 bases. In germline, CDR1 is MNHNS, CDR2 SASEGT. This CDR3 has 15 residues.

V gene TRBV19 combines with J gene TRBJ2-3; TRBD2 matches at 13 bases. Germline lookup yields CDR1 LNHDA and CDR2 SQIVND (reference sequence). The CDR3 sequence is 17 residues long. J lost 5 bases, V lost 9 bases, and 14 bases had no gene match. The CDR3 loop is CASKVRTSGSWGDTQYF. DNA for the CDR3: TGTGCCAGCAAAGTCCGGACTAGCGGGAGTTGGGGAGATACGCAGTATTTT.

This clone occurred a few times. The V and J genes are TRBV28 and TRBJ2-7; the D call may be TRBD1 or TRBD2 (5 bases each). The CDR3 is 14 residues long. V shed 3 bases and J shed 2 bases, with 11 bases lying between them. Germline CDR1 MDHEN, CDR2 SYDVKM. The CDR3 sequence is CASSFEGNPYEQYF. The CDR3 nucleotides are TGTGCCAGCAGTTTCGAGGGGAACCCCTACGAGCAGTACTTC.

The chain recombines TRBV18 with TRBJ1-5; TRBD1 matches at 7 bases. The V and J ends lost 5 bases and 0 bases, in that order; junction bases with no gene match: 1. The CDR3 covers 14 residues. Germline CDR1 reads KGHSH; CDR2 reads LQKENI. CDR3 nucleotide sequence: TGTGCCAGCTCAGGGACAGTTAGCAATCAGCCCCAGCATTTT. Protein sequence: CASSGTVSNQPQHF.

The rearrangement joins TRBV7-6 to TRBJ1-3; 8 bases are a match to TRBD1. Germline V CDR1 and CDR2: SGHVS, FNYEAQ. This CDR3 is built from 17 residues. With 1 base clipped from V and 0 bases from J, the junction kept 5 bases outside the gene matches. CDR3 region: CASSLGTGITSGNTIYF. DNA for the CDR3: TGTGCCAGCAGCTTAGGGACAGGGATTACCTCTGGAAACACCATATATTTT.

J is TRBJ2-7 and V is TRBV2; D assignment may be TRBD1 or TRBD2 (5 bases each). V was clipped by 4 bases and J by 2 bases, with 12 bases between them. Germline V CDR1 and CDR2: SNHLY, FYNNEI. This CDR3 has 14 amino acids. CDR3 DNA sequence: TGTGCCAGCAGTGTACGGGACGGACCCTACGAGCAGTACTTC. This translates into CASSVRDGPYEQYF.

The chain joins TRBV6-5 to TRBJ2-5, with 8 nucleotides matching TRBD2. After removal of 6 bases from V and 5 bases from J, the junction contained 8 bases not matched to a gene. This CDR3 spans 14 amino acids. The germline V gene has CDR1 MNHEY and CDR2 SVGAGI. DNA of the CDR3: TGTGCCAGCAGAGATCCGGGACTAGTTGAGACCCAGTACTTC. It is translated as CASRDPGLVETQYF.

The chain is built from TRBV4-2 and TRBJ2-3; the D gene is possibly TRBD2 (6 bases). Trimming pared 1 base from V and 2 bases from J, leaving 10 bases between. The length of the CDR3 is 15 residues. Germline CDR1 and CDR2: LGHNA and YNFKEQ. The CDR3 spells CASSQAGDSTDTQYF. CDR3 in DNA: TGTGCCAGCAGCCAAGCGGGAGATTCCACAGATACGCAGTATTTT.

The chain is built from TRBV7-2 and TRBJ2-3, with 7 bases that match TRBD2. Unmatched junction bases numbered 7, after V lost 1 base and J lost 6 bases. Germline CDR1 SGHTA, CDR2 FQGNSA. The CDR3 sequence is 15 residues long. CDR3 in DNA: TGTGCCAGCAGCTTAGGTGGGAGCGGGGTGGATACGCAGTATTTT. Its protein is CASSLGGSGVDTQYF.

The chain couples TRBV18 to TRBJ1-6, with 7 bases that match TRBD1. Per the germline V gene, CDR1 is KGHSH and CDR2 is LQKENI. The CDR3 loop spans 14 amino acids. Trimming at V came to 5 bases and at J to 7 bases, leaving 5 bases not matched to a gene. CDR3 nucleotides: TGTGCCAGCTCAAGACAGGGACAAAATTCACCCCTCCACTTT. Protein: CASSRQGQNSPLHF.

The chain employs TRBV18 and TRBJ1-2; 7 bases map to TRBD1. CDR3 length: 14 amino acids. Losses at the gene ends were 4 bases for V and 2 bases for J; bases not matched to a gene: 4. Per germline, CDR1 KGHSH and CDR2 LQKENI. CDR3: CASSQGARNYGYTF. The DNA of the CDR3 is TGTGCCAGCTCACAGGGGGCGCGCAACTATGGCTACACCTTC.

V gene TRBV7-9 combines with J gene TRBJ2-7, with D perhaps matching TRBD1 (6 bases). This CDR3 spans 14 amino acids. Germline V gives CDR1 SEHNR, CDR2 FQNEAQ (reference sequence). Trimming took off 4 bases at V and 4 bases at J, with 14 bases between the two ends. The CDR3 loop is CASSSTGSVYEQYF. CDR3 coding DNA: TGTGCCAGCAGCTCCACAGGGTCGGTTTACGAGCAGTACTTC.

The chain links TRBV7-3 to TRBJ2-3; D tentatively reads TRBD1 or TRBD2 (6 bases each). The CDR3 loop spans 14 amino acids. Looked up from germline, CDR1 is SGHTA and CDR2 is FQGTGA. V dropped 2 bases and J dropped 6 bases, with 12 bases sitting between them. CDR3 amino acids: CASSLGGLADTQYF. The CDR3 DNA sequence: TGTGCCAGCAGCTTAGGGGGGCTAGCGGATACGCAGTATTTT.

The chain combines TRBV28 with TRBJ2-7; 11 bases line up with TRBD2. CDR3 size: 14 residues. Germline V lookup: CDR1 MDHEN, CDR2 SYDVKM. V lost 6 bases, J lost 10 bases, and 11 bases stayed unmatched. CDR3 sequence reads: CASSSPGTSGSQYF. DNA of the CDR3: TGTGCCAGCAGCTCCCCCGGGACTAGCGGCTCTCAGTACTTC.

The genes are TRBV4-1 and TRBJ1-2; the D is unclear. V was cut by 2 bases and J by 8 bases, with 15 bases left in between. This CDR3 spans 14 amino acids. Germline CDR1 MGHRA, CDR2 YSYEKL. This CDR3 is CASSQRERGGGYTF. In DNA, the CDR3 is TGCGCCAGCAGCCAAAGGGAGCGGGGTGGAGGCTACACCTTC.

V usage is TRBV5-4 and J usage is TRBJ2-4; 8 nucleotides align to TRBD2. Trimming removed 3 bases from V and 6 bases from J; junction bases left unmatched: 8. Germline CDR1 and CDR2: SGHNT and YYREEE (reference sequence). The CDR3 loop spans 15 amino acids. CDR3 sequence (DNA): TGTGCCAGCAGCTCCGAGACCGGGGGGGGAAACATTCAGTACTTC. It codes for CASSSETGGGNIQYF.

The chain carries TRBV28 and TRBJ2-2, with D possibly TRBD2 on 5 matching bases. Germline values: CDR1 MDHEN, CDR2 SYDVKM. This CDR3 comprises 16 residues. V lost 6 bases and J 5 bases, leaving 19 bases between the germline ends. CDR3 DNA sequence: TGTGCCAGCAGGGTGAGCGGAGACGTCGGGACCGGGGAGCTGTTTTTT. Protein: CASRVSGDVGTGELFF.

The chain uses TRBV7-9 and TRBJ2-7; D is possibly TRBD2 (5 bases). The CDR3 runs 11 residues. Trimming removed 2 bases at V and 12 bases at J, with 11 bases between. The germline gives CDR1 SEHNR, CDR2 FQNEAQ (reference sequence). In DNA, the CDR3 is TGTGCCAGCAGCTTAAGAGGGTTGTTGTACTTC. This encodes CASSLRGLLYF. The variable domain in full, completed from reference TRBV7-9 and TRBJ2-7, reads DTGVSQNPRHKITKRGQNVTFRCDPISEHNRLYWYRQTLGQGPEFLTYFQNEAQLEKSRLLSDRFSAERPKGSFSTLEIQRTEQGDSAMYLCASSLRGLLYFGPGTRLTVT.

V is TRBV5-1 and J is TRBJ2-5; the D gene is possibly TRBD2 (5 bases). The V gene lost 2 bases and the J gene lost 5 bases, with 19 bases spanning the gap. This CDR3 is 16 amino acids long. The germline gives CDR1 SGHRS, CDR2 YFSETQ. The CDR3 DNA is TGCGCCAGCAGCTTCATGAGGGTCGAGTCCGGGGAGACCCAGTACTTC. Protein sequence: CASSFMRVESGETQYF.

The V and J genes are TRBV28 and TRBJ2-7; 10 nucleotides agree with TRBD1. V was clipped by 5 bases and J by 4 bases; unmatched bases: 8. Germline CDR1 and CDR2: MDHEN and SYDVKM. CDR3 length: 15 amino acids. The CDR3 protein is CASSPTGTGDYEQYF. CDR3 nucleotides: TGTGCCAGCAGTCCTACCGGGACAGGGGATTACGAGCAGTACTTC.

The gene calls are TRBV12-3 or TRBV12-4 and TRBJ2-3; 7 bases are a match to TRBD2. V lost 3 bases and J lost 5; bases outside the gene matches: 2. CDR3 length equals 13 residues. This CDR3 is CASSFLAGDTQYF. The DNA of the CDR3 is TGTGCCAGCAGTTTTTTAGCGGGAGATACGCAGTATTTT.

The chain employs TRBV10-3 and TRBJ2-5, with TRBD1 matching over 8 bases. This CDR3 region has 18 residues. The junction had 17 bases not matched to a gene; V was cut back by 3 bases and J by 5 bases. Germline loops: CDR1 ENHRY, CDR2 SYGVKD. CDR3 amino acids: CAISDFGQGAGIAETQYF. CDR3 DNA sequence: TGTGCCATCAGTGACTTCGGGCAGGGGGCGGGTATTGCGGAGACCCAGTACTTC.

The V gene is TRBV29-1, the J gene TRBJ2-6, with D unresolved. Germline-derived CDR1 and CDR2 are SQVTM and ANQGSEA. The CDR3 contains 14 residues. V lost 4 bases, J lost 0 bases, and 7 bases lay in between. CDR3 protein: CSVVMDSGANVLTF. CDR3 sequence (DNA): TGCAGCGTTGTAATGGACTCTGGGGCCAACGTCCTGACTTTC. The variable domain in full, with the rest retrieved from reference TRBV29-1 and TRBJ2-6, is SAVISQKPSRDICQRGTSLTIQCQVDSQVTMMFWYRQQPGQSLTLIATANQGSEATYESGFVIDKFPISRPNLTFSTLTVSNMSPEDSSIYLCSVVMDSGANVLTFGAGSRLTVL.

The rearrangement uses TRBV2 and TRBJ2-2; D call uncertain. V was shortened by 7 bases and J by 4 bases, with 13 bases between the two germline ends. The V gene's germline CDR1 is SNHLY and CDR2 FYNNEI. This CDR3 is built from 14 residues. The CDR3 is CASIIRAATGELFF. CDR3 bases: TGTGCCAGCATAATCCGGGCCGCCACCGGGGAGCTGTTTTTT.

This chain links TRBV11-2 with TRBJ2-2; unclear D gene. The CDR3 spans 15 residues. With 2 bases removed from V and 3 bases from J, the gap between germline ends came to 10 bases. CDR1 and CDR2 from the germline V gene are SGHAT and FQNNGV. The CDR3 loop reads CASSLSTPHTGELFF. CDR3 nucleotides: TGTGCCAGCAGCTTATCAACTCCTCACACCGGGGAGCTGTTTTTT.